A single sample is the source of the 19 T cell receptor beta chains below, sequenced in a study of T cell repertoires in ileal Crohn's disease. Generated by immunoSEQ multiplex PCR, the TCRdb table keeps only in-frame clones and is missing some. The sample lists about 2,500 clones; about three quarters were seen once. Sequenced: ileal tissue. Source of these receptors: an adult with Crohn's disease.

This rearrangement joins TRBV5-4 to TRBJ2-5, with TRBD2 identical over 13 bases. This CDR3 is built from 15 residues. Germline CDR1 reads SGHNT; CDR2 reads YYREEE (reference sequence). V trimming: 4 bases; J trimming: 5 bases; junction bases outside the gene matches: 5. The CDR3 region has the DNA TGTGCCAGCAGCCGGACTAGCGGGGGAAGGGAGACCCAGTACTTC. Encoded protein: CASSRTSGGRETQYF.

This chain joins TRBV11-2 and TRBJ2-7; tentatively, D is TRBD1 (6 bases). This CDR3 has 13 amino acids. Per the germline V gene, CDR1 is SGHAT and CDR2 is FQNNGV. Trimming took 4 bases from V and 3 from J, leaving 10 bases between them. The CDR3 bases are TGTGCCAGCAGCTCCGGACAGATCTACGAGCAGTACTTC. It translates to CASSSGQIYEQYF.

The chain carries TRBV12-5 and TRBJ2-7; D gene uncertain. CDR1 and CDR2 (germline): LGHNT, FRNRAP. The CDR3 is 12 amino acids. The V and J ends lost 0 bases and 5 bases respectively, with 5 bases between them. The CDR3 loop reads CASGLVPNEQYF. CDR3 DNA: TGTGCTAGTGGTTTGGTCCCCAACGAGCAGTACTTC.

Only a few counts were recorded for this clone. This chain connects TRBV5-5 to TRBJ1-1; D is ambiguous. The CDR3 runs to 13 residues. Trimming stripped 7 bases from V and 0 bases from J, with 10 bases between. Germline assignment: CDR1 SGHKS and CDR2 YYEKEE (reference sequence). The DNA of the CDR3 is TGTGCCAGCGAGGCCTATCTGAACACTGAAGCTTTCTTT. Amino acids: CASEAYLNTEAFF.

This sequence joins TRBV7-2 and TRBJ2-5, with 8 bases matching TRBD2. Germline loops: CDR1 SGHTA, CDR2 FQGNSA. V shed 5 bases and J 3 bases; nucleotides not matched to a gene: 2. The CDR3 runs to 13 residues. CDR3: CASSRGGEETQYF. In DNA form, the CDR3 reads TGTGCCAGCAGCCGGGGGGGGGAAGAGACCCAGTACTTC.

Written as DNA, the CDR3 is TGTGCCAGCAGCCGGGGGTCTAGTGGAAACACCATATATTTT. Translated: CASSRGSSGNTIYF. V usage is TRBV7-2 and J usage is TRBJ1-3; weak D call: TRBD1 (5 bases). Germline values: CDR1 SGHTA, CDR2 FQGNSA. Trimming cost V 5 bases and J 3 bases, with 11 bases left between them. There are 14 residues in the CDR3.

This rearrangement joins TRBV5-1 to TRBJ1-2, with a possible D match to TRBD1 (5 bases). The CDR3 runs 14 residues. CDR1 is SGHRS, CDR2 YFSETQ, per germline. V was shortened by 4 bases and J by 0 bases, with 10 bases between the two germline ends. CDR3 region: CASSTGLANYGYTF. The CDR3 DNA is TGCGCCAGCAGCACAGGCTTAGCTAACTATGGCTACACCTTC.

This clone was seen only a few times. The genes are TRBV7-6 and TRBJ1-1, with a possible D match to TRBD1 (6 bases). This CDR3 has 18 amino acids. From germline, CDR1 is SGHVS and CDR2 FNYEAQ. Trimming took off 1 base at V and 4 bases at J, with 22 bases between the two ends. The CDR3 spells CASSLDSRGGGYGTEAFF. The DNA for the CDR3 is TGTGCCAGCAGCTTAGACTCTAGGGGGGGTGGGTATGGCACTGAAGCTTTCTTT.

The chain couples TRBV29-1 to TRBJ1-1; D is perhaps TRBD1 (6 bases). The CDR3 has 11 amino acids. Per germline, CDR1 SQVTM and CDR2 ANQGSEA. V dropped 6 bases and J dropped 11 bases, with 16 bases sitting between them. CDR3 sequence: CSVREGGAAFF. CDR3 DNA: TGCAGCGTGAGGGAGGGGGGCGCGGCTTTCTTT.

The chain combines TRBV18 with TRBJ1-2; 7 bases agree with TRBD1. Unmatched junction bases numbered 11, after V lost 3 bases and J lost 4 bases. The CDR3 runs to 16 residues. Germline CDR1 and CDR2: KGHSH and LQKENI. The CDR3 region has the DNA TGTGCCAGCTCACCTTTCCGAGACAGGGTTGGCTATGGCTACACCTTC. It yields the protein CASSPFRDRVGYGYTF.

V is TRBV9 and J is TRBJ2-3, with TRBD2 matching 11 bases. CDR1 and CDR2 (germline): SGDLS, YYNGEE. The CDR3 covers 16 residues. The V gene end was trimmed by 3 bases and the J gene end by 0 bases; junction bases not matched to a gene: 3. The DNA for the CDR3 is TGTGCCAGCAGCGCGGGACTAGCGGAAAGCACAGATACGCAGTATTTT. Its protein product is CASSAGLAESTDTQYF.

V gene TRBV11-3 combines with J gene TRBJ1-2, with D maybe TRBD1 (6 bases). CDR1 and CDR2 from the germline V gene are SGHNT and YENEEA. The V end lost 8 bases, the J end lost 8 bases, and 24 bases lay between the germline ends. This CDR3 spans 15 amino acids. The CDR3 DNA follows: TGTGCCAGCGGTCCAGGGGTTCTTCAGCCGAGGGGCTACACCTTC. This codes for CASGPGVLQPRGYTF.

This chain links TRBV7-8 with TRBJ2-5; D may be TRBD2 (6 bases). Trimming pared 1 base from V and 4 bases from J, leaving 10 bases between. The V gene's germline CDR1 is SGHVS and CDR2 FQNEAQ. This CDR3 comprises 14 residues. In DNA form, the CDR3 reads TGTGCCAGCAGCTTAGAGCAGGGAGGAGAGACCCAGTACTTC. Residues: CASSLEQGGETQYF.

This clone has only a few counts. The chain uses TRBV21-1 and TRBJ1-5; the DNA was not used to check the table's D call, TRBD1. TRBV21-1 counts as a pseudogene. The length of the CDR3 is 18 residues. CDR3 sequence: CASSDERTGHEDNQPQHF. CDR3 bases: TGTGCCAGCAGCGACGAGAGGACAGGGCATGAAGACAATCAGCCCCAGCATTTT.

This chain uses TRBV4-2 with TRBJ2-1; 9 nucleotides agree with TRBD2. Trimming took 0 bases from V and 8 from J; bases not matched to a gene: 14. Per germline, CDR1 LGHNA and CDR2 YNFKEQ. The CDR3 is made up of 18 amino acids. CDR3 nucleotide sequence: TGTGCCAGCAGCCAAGATGAAGGGTGGCGGGAGGGGTCGCATGAGCAGTTCTTC. It translates to CASSQDEGWREGSHEQFF.

The gene calls are TRBV14 and TRBJ2-5, with 8 bases identical to TRBD1. From germline, CDR1 is SGHDN and CDR2 FVKESK. The CDR3 is 15 amino acids. The V and J ends lost 4 bases and 3 bases, in that order; junction bases with no gene match: 7. For the CDR3, the DNA is TGTGCCAGCAGCCGAGACAGGGGCCTTGAAGAGACCCAGTACTTC. Protein sequence: CASSRDRGLEETQYF.

V is TRBV7-9 and J is TRBJ1-2, with D uncertain. The CDR3 loop spans 13 amino acids. V was pared by 3 bases and J by 6 bases, with 11 bases between. In germline, CDR1 is SEHNR, CDR2 FQNEAQ (reference sequence). Here the CDR3 reads CASSFSTSHGYTF. CDR3 in DNA: TGTGCCAGCAGCTTCAGTACTAGTCATGGCTACACCTTC.

V is TRBV4-3 and J is TRBJ1-2; 8 nucleotides line up with TRBD1. CDR3 length: 15 amino acids. J lost 3 bases, V lost 5 bases, and 8 bases had no gene match. The germline CDR1 and CDR2 sequences are LGHNA and YSLEER. CDR3 DNA: TGCGCCAGCAGCACCCGGACAGGGAGAGACTATGGCTACACCTTC. This gives the protein CASSTRTGRDYGYTF.

The CDR3 coding sequence is TGTGCCAGCAGCTTAGCATCCCGGGAGCGTACCTACGAGCAGTACGTC. Its translation is CASSLASRERTYEQYV. The chain joins TRBV7-2 to TRBJ2-7; TRBD2 is a possible D gene (6 bases). V was cut by 0 bases and J by 2 bases, with 14 bases left in between. This CDR3 contains 16 residues. The V gene's germline CDR1 is SGHTA and CDR2 FQGNSA.